Below, 12 T cell receptor beta chains from the same sample are listed, as sequenced in a study of early T cells in non-severe SARS-CoV-2 infection. MiXCR, applied by TCRdb to the 5' RACE reads, yields one record per CDR3 protein. The sample has some 80,000 distinct CDR3 sequences, 5% seen once. Sequenced material: whole blood, taken at baseline. These TCRs come from an adult who was a healthcare worker with PCR-confirmed SARS-CoV-2 infection or an uninfected control (not recorded which).

This clonotype was recorded many times. This rearrangement joins TRBV10-3 to TRBJ2-2, with 9 bases identical to TRBD2. Germline-derived CDR1 and CDR2 are ENHRY and SYGVKD. There are 12 residues in the CDR3. With 9 bases clipped from V and 6 bases from J, the junction kept 2 bases outside the gene matches. For the CDR3, the DNA is TGTGCCATTCGACTAGCGGCCGGGGAGCTGTTTTTT. Its protein is CAIRLAAGELFF.

This clonotype was detected ten times or more. The chain joins TRBV7-2 to TRBJ2-7; D may be TRBD2 (6 bases). The V and J ends lost 1 base and 0 bases respectively, with 7 bases between them. Per the germline V gene, CDR1 is SGHTA and CDR2 is FQGNSA. This CDR3 is 14 amino acids long. Here the CDR3 DNA reads TGTGCCAGCAGCTTAGAGCGGGTCTCCTACGAGCAGTACTTC. Encoded protein: CASSLERVSYEQYF.

This clonotype came up a few times. This sequence joins TRBV7-6 and TRBJ2-1; 15 bases line up with TRBD2. Germline-derived CDR1 and CDR2 are SGHVS and FNYEAQ. The CDR3 totals 15 residues. After removal of 3 bases from V and 7 bases from J, the junction contained 1 base not matched to a gene. CDR3 sequence (DNA): TGTGCCAGCAGCTTGGGGACTAGCGGGAGGAATGAGCAGTTCTTC. Protein: CASSLGTSGRNEQFF.

This clonotype has just a few counts. The chain is built from TRBV15 and TRBJ1-1; 9 bases are shared with TRBD1. The germline V gene encodes CDR1 LNHNV and CDR2 YYDKDF (reference sequence). The CDR3 has 15 amino acids. Losses at the gene ends were 2 bases for V and 4 bases for J; bases not matched to a gene: 5. CDR3 nucleotide sequence: TGTGCCACCAGCAGAAGGACAGGGGTCGGCACTGAAGCTTTCTTT. As protein: CATSRRTGVGTEAFF.

This clonotype was seen more than once but under ten times. The V gene is TRBV6-5, the J gene TRBJ1-1, with D unclear. This CDR3 contains 13 residues. Trimming cost V 6 bases and J 1 base, with 9 bases left between them. Germline V gene lookup returns CDR1 MNHEY and CDR2 SVGAGI. The DNA of the CDR3 is TGTGCCAGCAGAAGAGCCGAGAACACTGAAGCTTTCTTT. As protein: CASRRAENTEAFF.

The chain links TRBV27 to TRBJ2-7; TRBD1 matches 7 bases. From germline, CDR1 is MNHEY and CDR2 SMNVEV (reference sequence). The ends lost 6 bases at V and 3 bases at J; junction bases unmatched: 5. The CDR3 is 13 amino acids. CDR3 loop: CASSPGTDYEQYF. The CDR3, as DNA: TGTGCCAGCAGCCCCGGGACAGACTACGAGCAGTACTTC.

This clonotype was observed at least ten times. This chain uses TRBV11-3 with TRBJ2-1, with 14 bases that match TRBD2. Germline CDR1 reads SGHNT; CDR2 reads YENEEA. J lost 4 bases, V lost 5 bases, and 1 base had no gene match. The CDR3 loop spans 15 amino acids. The CDR3: CASSRLAGGYNEQFF. CDR3 bases: TGTGCCAGCAGCCGACTAGCGGGAGGGTACAATGAGCAGTTCTTC.

Ten or more counts support this clonotype. The chain employs TRBV12-3 or TRBV12-4 and TRBJ1-2; D is perhaps TRBD1 (6 bases). The CDR3 totals 15 residues. The germline V and J ends were trimmed by 5 bases and 2 bases, with 15 bases remaining between them. CDR3 region: CASSRNRVGNYGYTF. The CDR3 bases are TGTGCCAGCAGTAGAAACAGGGTAGGGAACTATGGCTACACCTTC.

This clonotype was detected many times. The J gene is TRBJ2-2, the V gene TRBV12-3 or TRBV12-4; 7 nucleotides align to TRBD2. The CDR3 consists of 16 residues. V dropped 6 bases and J dropped 6; count of bases not matched to a gene: 13. The CDR3 DNA follows: TGTGCCAGCAGCCTCCGGGGGGAGAGGGCGGCCGGGGAGCTGTTTTTT. It is translated as CASSLRGERAAGELFF.

This clonotype was found a few times. The V and J genes are TRBV5-6 and TRBJ1-4, with D hard to call. Germline assignment: CDR1 SGHDT and CDR2 YYEEEE. Trimming took off 4 bases at V and 8 bases at J, with 21 bases between the two ends. The CDR3 runs 16 residues. The chain's CDR3 is CASSPDSAGAGEKLFF. The CDR3 nucleotides read TGTGCCAGCAGCCCGGATTCTGCGGGCGCGGGGGAAAAACTGTTTTTT.

This clonotype turned up a few times. This sequence joins TRBV27 and TRBJ2-7; D might be TRBD2 (5 bases). CDR3 length: 12 residues. V was shortened by 3 bases and J by 6 bases, with 9 bases between the two germline ends. Germline values: CDR1 MNHEY, CDR2 SMNVEV (reference sequence). DNA of the CDR3: TGTGCCAGCAGTTTGCGAGGGTCCGAGCAGTACTTC. Amino acids: CASSLRGSEQYF.

This clonotype has just a few counts. The J gene is TRBJ2-4, the V gene TRBV20-1, with no clear D. CDR3 length equals 14 residues. Deletions cut 2 bases from V and 0 bases from J, with 8 bases between. Germline V lookup: CDR1 DFQATT, CDR2 SNEGSKA (reference sequence). The CDR3 loop reads CSARQRLAKNIQYF. The CDR3, as DNA: TGCAGTGCTAGACAGCGCCTAGCCAAAAACATTCAGTACTTC.